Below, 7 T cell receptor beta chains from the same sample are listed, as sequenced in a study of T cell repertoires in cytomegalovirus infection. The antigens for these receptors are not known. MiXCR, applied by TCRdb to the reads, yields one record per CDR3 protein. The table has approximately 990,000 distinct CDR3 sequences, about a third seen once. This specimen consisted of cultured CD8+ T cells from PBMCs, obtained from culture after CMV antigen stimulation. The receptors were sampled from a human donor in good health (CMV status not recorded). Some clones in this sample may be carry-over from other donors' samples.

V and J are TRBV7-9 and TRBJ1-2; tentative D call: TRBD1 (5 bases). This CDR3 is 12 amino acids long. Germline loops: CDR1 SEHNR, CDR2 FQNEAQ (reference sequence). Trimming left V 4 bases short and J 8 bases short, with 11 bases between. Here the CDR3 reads CASSSQWGGYTF. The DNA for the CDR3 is TGTGCCAGCAGCTCCCAATGGGGGGGCTACACCTTC.

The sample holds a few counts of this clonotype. The CDR3 DNA is TGTGCCAGCAGCTTTACAGGAAGGACAGAAGATCCTAACTATGGCTACACCTTC. It is translated as CASSFTGRTEDPNYGYTF. The gene calls are TRBV5-5 and TRBJ1-2, with D perhaps matching TRBD1 (6 bases). The CDR3 runs 18 residues. Per germline, CDR1 SGHKS and CDR2 YYEKEE (reference sequence). Trimming shortened V by 2 bases and J by 0 bases, and 20 bases separated the two germline ends.

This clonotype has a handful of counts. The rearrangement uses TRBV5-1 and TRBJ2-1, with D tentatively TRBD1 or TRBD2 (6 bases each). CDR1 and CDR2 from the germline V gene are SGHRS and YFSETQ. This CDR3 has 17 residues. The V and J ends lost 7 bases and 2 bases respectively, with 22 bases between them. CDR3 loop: CASEGGVGALPYNEQFF. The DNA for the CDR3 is TGCGCCAGCGAGGGGGGAGTAGGGGCCCTTCCCTACAATGAGCAGTTCTTC.

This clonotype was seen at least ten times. CDR3 in amino acids: CASTRSGPQNSPLHF. As DNA, the CDR3 is TGTGCCAGCACCCGATCAGGACCCCAAAATTCACCCCTCCACTTT. This sequence joins TRBV12-3 or TRBV12-4 and TRBJ1-6; D is undetermined. The length of the CDR3 is 15 residues. V shed 7 bases and J shed 7 bases, with 17 bases lying between them.

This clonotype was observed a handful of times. CDR3: CASSHQQDLTDTQYF. DNA for the CDR3: TGTGCCAGCAGTCACCAACAGGATCTCACAGATACGCAGTATTTT. The chain uses TRBV6-6 and TRBJ2-3, with a tentative D call TRBD1 (5 bases). The germline CDR1 and CDR2 sequences are MNHNY and SVGAGI (reference sequence). There are 15 residues in the CDR3. V lost 5 bases to trimming and J lost 2 bases, with 14 bases between them.

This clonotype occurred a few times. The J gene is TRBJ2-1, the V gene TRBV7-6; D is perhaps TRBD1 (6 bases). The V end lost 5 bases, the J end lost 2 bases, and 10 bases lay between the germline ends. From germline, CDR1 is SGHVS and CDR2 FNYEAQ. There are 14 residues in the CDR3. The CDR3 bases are TGTGCCAGCAGCCACACAGGGACCTACAATGAGCAGTTCTTC. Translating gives CASSHTGTYNEQFF.

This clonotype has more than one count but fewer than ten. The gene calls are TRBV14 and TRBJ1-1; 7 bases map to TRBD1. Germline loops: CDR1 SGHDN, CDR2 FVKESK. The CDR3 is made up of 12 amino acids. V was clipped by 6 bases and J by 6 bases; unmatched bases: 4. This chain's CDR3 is CASRGTDSEAFF. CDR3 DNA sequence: TGTGCCAGCAGAGGGACAGATTCTGAAGCTTTCTTT.